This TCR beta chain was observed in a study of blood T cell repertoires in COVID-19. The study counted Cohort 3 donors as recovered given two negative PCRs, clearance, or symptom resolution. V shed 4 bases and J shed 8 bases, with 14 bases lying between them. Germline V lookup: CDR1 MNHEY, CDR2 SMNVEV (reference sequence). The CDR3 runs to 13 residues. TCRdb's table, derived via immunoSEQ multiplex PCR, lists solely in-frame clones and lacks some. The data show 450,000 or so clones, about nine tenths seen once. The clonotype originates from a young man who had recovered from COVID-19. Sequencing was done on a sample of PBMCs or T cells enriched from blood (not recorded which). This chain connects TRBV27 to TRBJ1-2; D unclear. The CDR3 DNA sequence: TGTGCCAGCAGTTCCCCGTGGGCGTTAGGCTACACCTTC. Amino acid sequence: CASSSPWALGYTF.